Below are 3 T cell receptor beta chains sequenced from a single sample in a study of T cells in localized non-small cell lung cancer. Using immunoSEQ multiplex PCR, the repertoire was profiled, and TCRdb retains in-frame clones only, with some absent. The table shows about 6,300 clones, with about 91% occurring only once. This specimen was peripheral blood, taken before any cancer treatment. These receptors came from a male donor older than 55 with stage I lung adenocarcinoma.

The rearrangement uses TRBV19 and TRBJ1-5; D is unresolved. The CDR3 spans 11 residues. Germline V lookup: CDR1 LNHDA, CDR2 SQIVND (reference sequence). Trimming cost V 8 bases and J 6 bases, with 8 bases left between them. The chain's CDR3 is CASRDGQPQHF. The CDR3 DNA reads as TGTGCCAGTCGTGATGGTCAGCCCCAGCATTTT. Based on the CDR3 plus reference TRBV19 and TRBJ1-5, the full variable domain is DGGITQSPKYLFRKEGQNVTLSCEQNLNHDAMYWYRQDPGQGLRLIYYSQIVNDFQKGDIAEGYSVSREKKESFPLTVTSAQKNPTAFYLCASRDGQPQHFGDGTRLSIL.

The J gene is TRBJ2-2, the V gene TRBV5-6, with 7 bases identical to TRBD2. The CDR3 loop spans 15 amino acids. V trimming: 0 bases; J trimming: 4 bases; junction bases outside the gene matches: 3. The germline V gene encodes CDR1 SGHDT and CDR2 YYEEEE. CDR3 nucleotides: TGTGCCAGCAGCTTGGGACTAGCCTCCACCGGGGAGCTGTTTTTT. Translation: CASSLGLASTGELFF. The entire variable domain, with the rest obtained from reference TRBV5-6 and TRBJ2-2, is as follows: DAGVTQSPTHLIKTRGQQVTLRCSPKSGHDTVSWYQQALGQGPQFIFQYYEEEERQRGNFPDRFSGHQFPNYSSELNVNALLLGDSALYLCASSLGLASTGELFFGEGSRLTVL.

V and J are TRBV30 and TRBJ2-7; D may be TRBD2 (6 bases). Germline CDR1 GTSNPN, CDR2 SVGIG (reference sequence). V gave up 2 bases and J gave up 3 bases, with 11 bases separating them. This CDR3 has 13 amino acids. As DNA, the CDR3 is TGTGCCTGGAGTCACGGGGGAGACTACGAGCAGTACGTC. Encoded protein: CAWSHGGDYEQYV.